This T cell receptor (beta chain) was retrieved from a study of shared clonotypes between healthy human individuals. At a deep level, the assay was run. Every subset had its genomic DNA shared out evenly among several immunoSEQ plates. In the source study's methods: In the immunoSEQ data, sequences were junction-only and lacked quality scores, so filtering differed. Profiling relied on immunoSEQ multiplex PCR, and the TCRdb table lists in-frame clones only, not all of them. That table gives V, J and clone size, and the DNA gave D and trimming. This sample has about 2.1 million clones; about 92% occur once, and the top ten carry around 1.7%. Positively selected for CCR7, the CD45RO-negative cells used as naive CD8 cells excluded terminally differentiated effector memory CD45RA+ cells. The germline CDR1 and CDR2 sequences are SGHDT and YYEEEE. CDR3 size: 14 residues. V shed 4 bases and J shed 7 bases, with 17 bases lying between them.

About this clone itself: Its target is not known.

Study results and limitations: Naive CD4 clonotypes overlapped across several donors at around 5%.

The origin of this receptor is a man aged 18 to 29 in good health. Some clones in this sample may be carry-over from other donors' samples. The genes are TRBV5-6 and TRBJ1-1; D perhaps matches TRBD1 (5 bases). Sequenced input: naive CD8+ T cells from PBMCs. The CDR3 coding sequence is TGTGCCAGCAGCCTTTCACACGGGACCGGTGAAGCTTTCTTT. Protein product: CASSLSHGTGEAFF.